This is a list of T cell receptor beta chains from one sample in a study of shared clonotypes between healthy human individuals. TCRdb's table, derived via immunoSEQ multiplex PCR, lists solely in-frame clones and lacks some. Here the sample spans 650,000 to 800,000 clones, approximately 90% being singletons. What was sequenced was naive CD8+ T cells sorted from blood. The receptors originated from a man in his thirties or forties in good health. CDR3s include the opening cysteine and the closing phenylalanine or tryptophan. A D gene is named only where the DNA matches it firmly. Size tells how often a clone was seen (once, few, many) or the class of an expanded clone, and some rows leave it out.

abundance | j_gene | d_gene | v_gene | CDR3nt | CDR3aa
NA | TRBJ2-7 | TRBD2 | TRBV5-6 | TGTGCCAGCAGCTTGTCCAACGGGAGGGCCTACGAGCAGTACTTC | CASSLSNGRAYEQYF
NA | TRBJ1-4 | TRBD1 | TRBV7-9 | TGTGCCAGCAGCACCGTGACAGGGAAGAATGAAAAACTGTTTTTT | CASSTVTGKNEKLFF
NA | TRBJ2-7 | NA | TRBV5-1 | TGCGCCAGCAGCCCTTGGTTTGACCCCTCACTCAACGAGCAGTACTTC | CASSPWFDPSLNEQYF
NA | TRBJ2-7 | NA | TRBV7-2 | TGTGCCAGCAGCTCCACCACGACTGCAACCTACGAGCAGTACTTC | CASSSTTTATYEQYF
NA | TRBJ2-7 | TRBD1 | TRBV29-1 | TGCAGCGTTCAACAGGGGATCTACGAGCAGTACTTC | CSVQQGIYEQYF
NA | TRBJ2-1 | TRBD2 | TRBV29-1 | TGCAGCGTTGTCTGGACTAGCGGTATTGAGCAGTTCTTC | CSVVWTSGIEQFF
NA | TRBJ2-7 | TRBD2 | TRBV10-3 | TGTGCCATCCCTAGCGGACCCTACGAGCAGTACTTC | CAIPSGPYEQYF
NA | TRBJ1-4 | TRBD1 | TRBV4-1 | TGCGCCACCTCGGACAGGGGGTATGAAAAACTGTTTTTT | CATSDRGYEKLFF
NA | TRBJ2-7 | NA | TRBV7-9 | TGTGCCACCACCGCCCGTGGGGGTTCCTACGAGCAGTACTTC | CATTARGGSYEQYF
NA | TRBJ2-2 | TRBD1 | TRBV15 | TGTGCCACCAGCAGAGATCTGACAGGGGGAGCGGAGCTGTTTTTT | CATSRDLTGGAELFF
NA | TRBJ1-3 | NA | TRBV9 | TGTGCCAGCGGCTCTTCCTCTGGAAACACCATATATTTT | CASGSSSGNTIYF
NA | TRBJ2-7 | TRBD2 | TRBV27 | TGTGCCAGCGCAACTAGCGTATCATCGAGGCCCTACGAGCAGTACTTC | CASATSVSSRPYEQYF
NA | TRBJ2-7 | NA | TRBV7-6 | TGTGCCAGCAGCTTCGGTCTAGCGTACGAGCAGTACTTC | CASSFGLAYEQYF
NA | TRBJ1-4 | NA | TRBV29-1 | TGCAGCGTTGAAATCTTAGGGACAACAGAAAAACTGTTTTTT | CSVEILGTTEKLFF
NA | TRBJ2-7 | NA | TRBV7-8 | TGTGCCAGCAGCCCGAGACAGGTTTTCTACGAGCAGTACTTC | CASSPRQVFYEQYF
NA | TRBJ2-7 | NA | TRBV9 | TGTGCCAGCAGCCAATTAAAGCGAGGAAACTACGAGCAGTACTTC | CASSQLKRGNYEQYF
NA | TRBJ2-7 | NA | TRBV7-9 | TGTGCCAGCAGCTTCGGCTCCTACGAGCAGTACTTC | CASSFGSYEQYF
NA | TRBJ2-1 | TRBD1 | TRBV5-6 | TGTGCCAGCAGCTCGGAGACAGGGACCCCCTACAATGAGCAGTTCTTC | CASSSETGTPYNEQFF
NA | TRBJ1-1 | TRBD1 | TRBV27 | TGTGCCAGCAGTCTCAGACAGGGGATCGGAAACACTGAAGCTTTCTTT | CASSLRQGIGNTEAFF
once | TRBJ2-2 | NA | TRBV7-6 | TGTGCCAGCACCTTCTTGGGTACCGGGGAGCTGTTTTTT | CASTFLGTGELFF
NA | TRBJ2-1 | NA | TRBV11-2 | TGTGCCAGCAGCTCCGGGCTGGGGCTCTACAATGAGCAGTTCTTC | CASSSGLGLYNEQFF
NA | TRBJ2-5 | NA | TRBV2 | TGTGCCACTCTCAGGGGAGAGACCCAGTACTTC | CATLRGETQYF
NA | TRBJ1-1 | NA | TRBV28 | TGTGCCAGCAGTCTAATGGGGCCCTTT | CASSLMGPF
NA | TRBJ2-3 | NA | TRBV7-9 | TGTGCCAGCAGCTTTCCGGACTGGGATACGCAGTATTTT | CASSFPDWDTQYF
few | TRBJ1-5 | TRBD1 | TRBV7-2 | TGTGCCAGCAGCTTAGGAAAGACAGGGATCAATCAGCCCCAGCATTTT | CASSLGKTGINQPQHF